Below, 13 T cell receptor beta chains from the same sample are listed, as sequenced in a study of PD-1 blockade in classical Hodgkin lymphoma. Profiled with immunoSEQ multiplex PCR; TCRdb holds only in-frame clones, not every one. Altogether 30,000 to 35,000 clones are present, about 93% being singletons, with the ten largest covering 0.2% to 0.3%. Brentuximab vedotin exposure varied, and every patient relapsed after autologous stem cell transplantation. Out of thawed PBMCs, magnetic negative selection purified CD4+ T cells. Here the sequenced sample was CD4+ T cells from blood, taken at baseline. Receptor source: a human donor with classical Hodgkin lymphoma.

The chain uses TRBV27 and TRBJ1-2; D not certain. Germline V gene sequence: CDR1 MNHEY, CDR2 SMNVEV (reference sequence). Trimming pared 2 bases from V and 3 bases from J, leaving 19 bases between. CDR3 length: 17 residues. The DNA for the CDR3 is TGTGCCAGCAGTTTAGGTGGCGGGAGCTTATCTTACTATGGCTACACCTTC. It encodes CASSLGGGSLSYYGYTF.

The gene calls are TRBV6-1 and TRBJ2-3, with D hard to call. The CDR3 covers 13 residues. The V and J ends lost 7 bases and 0 bases respectively, with 8 bases between them. Germline V CDR1 and CDR2: MNHNS, SASEGT. The CDR3 loop is CASTRLSTDTQYF. The CDR3 DNA reads as TGTGCCAGCACCCGCCTTAGCACAGATACGCAGTATTTT.

The rearrangement links TRBV5-6 to TRBJ1-2; possible D gene TRBD1, 5 bases. Germline V gene sequence: CDR1 SGHDT, CDR2 YYEEEE. The CDR3 is made up of 14 amino acids. Trimming left V 0 bases short and J 4 bases short, with 10 bases between. The CDR3 protein is CASSLVGRIYGYTF. The DNA for the CDR3 is TGTGCCAGCAGCTTGGTGGGGCGGATCTATGGCTACACCTTC.

The rearrangement links TRBV28 to TRBJ1-1; D perhaps matches TRBD1 (5 bases). The V gene's germline CDR1 is MDHEN and CDR2 SYDVKM. The CDR3 length is 14 residues. Trimming removed 5 bases at V and 0 bases at J, with 10 bases between. DNA of the CDR3: TGTGCCAGCAGTCCGGGGGGGTTGAACACTGAAGCTTTCTTT. This gives the protein CASSPGGLNTEAFF.

The chain links TRBV30 to TRBJ2-1, with TRBD2 matching over 7 bases. The CDR3 consists of 15 residues. V dropped 2 bases and J dropped 2; count of bases not matched to a gene: 6. The germline V gene has CDR1 GTSNPN and CDR2 SVGIG (reference sequence). The CDR3 DNA follows: TGTGCCTGGAGTCGTGGGGCGGGGGCCTACAATGAGCAGTTCTTC. Translated: CAWSRGAGAYNEQFF.

V and J are TRBV2 and TRBJ2-7; the D is unclear. The germline V and J ends were trimmed by 9 bases and 4 bases, with 13 bases remaining between them. The germline gives CDR1 SNHLY, CDR2 FYNNEI. CDR3 length: 12 amino acids. The CDR3 region is CARDIGRYEQYF. The DNA of the CDR3 is TGTGCCAGAGATATTGGACGTTACGAGCAGTACTTC.

This chain links TRBV30 with TRBJ2-1, with 10 bases that match TRBD2. The CDR3 length is 14 residues. Per germline, CDR1 GTSNPN and CDR2 SVGIG (reference sequence). J was trimmed by 7 bases and V by 1 base; bases with no gene match: 4. CDR3 amino acids: CAWSGLAGVNEQFF. The CDR3 nucleotides read TGTGCCTGGAGTGGGCTAGCGGGAGTGAATGAGCAGTTCTTC.

V gene TRBV20-1 combines with J gene TRBJ2-7, with 14 bases identical to TRBD2. Germline V gene lookup returns CDR1 DFQATT and CDR2 SNEGSKA (reference sequence). The CDR3 spans 11 residues. V dropped 3 bases and J dropped 13; count of bases not matched to a gene: 2. This chain's CDR3 is CSARGLAGEYF. CDR3 nucleotides: TGCAGTGCTAGGGGACTAGCGGGAGAATACTTC.

This chain joins TRBV19 and TRBJ1-1; 7 bases line up with TRBD1. The CDR3 sequence is 15 residues long. V shed 7 bases, J shed 0 bases, and the junction held 8 bases outside the gene matches. The germline V gene encodes CDR1 LNHDA and CDR2 SQIVND (reference sequence). CDR3 coding DNA: TGTGCCAGTACCCCAATCGGACAGGTGAACACTGAAGCTTTCTTT. Encoded protein: CASTPIGQVNTEAFF. Filled out from reference TRBV19 and TRBJ1-1, the complete variable domain reads DGGITQSPKYLFRKEGQNVTLSCEQNLNHDAMYWYRQDPGQGLRLIYYSQIVNDFQKGDIAEGYSVSREKKESFPLTVTSAQKNPTAFYLCASTPIGQVNTEAFFGQGTRLTVV.

The genes are TRBV13 and TRBJ2-7; 8 bases are shared with TRBD2. The CDR3 runs 15 residues. J was trimmed by 0 bases and V by 5 bases; bases with no gene match: 6. Germline V lookup: CDR1 PRHDT, CDR2 FYEKMQ (reference sequence). The CDR3 here is CASSDTSGSSYEQYF. The CDR3 nucleotides are TGTGCCAGCAGCGATACAAGCGGGAGCTCCTACGAGCAGTACTTC.

The chain carries TRBV5-1 and TRBJ2-2; D unclear. V gave up 4 bases and J gave up 7 bases, with 17 bases separating them. This CDR3 region has 15 residues. Germline assignment: CDR1 SGHRS and CDR2 YFSETQ. The chain's CDR3 is CASSTAAVGGGELFF. CDR3 sequence (DNA): TGCGCCAGCAGCACGGCGGCGGTGGGTGGCGGGGAGCTGTTTTTT.

The J gene is TRBJ1-4, the V gene TRBV15; D gene ambiguous. V lost 1 base and J 5 bases, leaving 20 bases between the germline ends. Germline lookup yields CDR1 LNHNV and CDR2 YYDKDF (reference sequence). The CDR3 runs to 18 residues. CDR3 loop: CATSRGPAGPGPNEKLFF. The CDR3 nucleotides are TGTGCCACCAGCAGAGGCCCCGCCGGGCCGGGTCCGAATGAAAAACTGTTTTTT.

The CDR3 protein is CASSEALWALVDTQYF. The DNA of the CDR3 is TGTGCCAGCAGTGAAGCGCTTTGGGCCCTGGTGGATACGCAGTATTTT. The rearrangement uses TRBV2 and TRBJ2-3; D is unresolved. Germline CDR1 is SNHLY and CDR2 is FYNNEI. The CDR3 runs to 16 residues. Between the trimmed V and J ends, which lost 0 bases and 6 bases, there was a span of 16 bases. The full variable domain, rest sourced from reference TRBV2 and TRBJ2-3, is EPEVTQTPSHQVTQMGQEVILRCVPISNHLYFYWYRQILGQKVEFLVSFYNNEISEKSEIFDDQFSVERPDGSNFTLKIRSTKLEDSAMYFCASSEALWALVDTQYFGPGTRLTVL.